A single sample is the source of the 28 T cell receptor beta chains below, sequenced in a study of T cell changes during pregnancy in multiple sclerosis. Measured with immunoSEQ multiplex PCR; TCRdb has only the in-frame clones, and not every one. The sample has 32,000 or so clones; roughly nine tenths are singletons. This material consisted of CD8+ T cells from peripheral blood mononuclear cells, taken in the first trimester of pregnancy. The receptors come from a female donor with multiple sclerosis, enrolled in a pregnancy study.

The chain has TRBV6-5 and TRBJ2-3, with D possibly matching TRBD1 (7 bases). This CDR3 comprises 15 residues. Looked up from germline, CDR1 is MNHEY and CDR2 is SVGAGI. The V end lost 6 bases, the J end lost 4 bases, and 17 bases lay between the germline ends. The CDR3, as DNA: TGTGCCAGCAGAATTACAGGGGAGGCCCCAGATACGCAGTATTTT. The encoded protein is CASRITGEAPDTQYF.

The chain links TRBV19 to TRBJ2-7; 8 positions match TRBD2. The CDR3 consists of 15 residues. V shed 2 bases and J 3 bases; nucleotides not matched to a gene: 6. Germline CDR1 and CDR2: LNHDA and SQIVND (reference sequence). The CDR3 sequence is CASSISGAGVYEQYF. The CDR3 region has the DNA TGTGCCAGTAGTATATCAGGAGCGGGAGTCTACGAGCAGTACTTC.

This clone came up once. The rearrangement joins TRBV19 to TRBJ1-5; 10 bases line up with TRBD1. Germline lookup yields CDR1 LNHDA and CDR2 SQIVND (reference sequence). J lost 6 bases, V lost 0 bases, and 2 bases had no gene match. The CDR3 is made up of 15 amino acids. This CDR3 is CASSIEGQGTQPQHF. The CDR3 DNA sequence: TGTGCCAGTAGTATAGAGGGACAGGGGACTCAGCCCCAGCATTTT.

This clone was picked up one time. The rearrangement joins TRBV7-9 to TRBJ1-2; TRBD1 aligns across 10 bases. The germline V gene has CDR1 SEHNR and CDR2 FQNEAQ (reference sequence). This CDR3 comprises 18 residues. The trim removed 5 bases at V and 4 bases at J, leaving 16 bases unmatched. The CDR3 nucleotides are TGTGCCAGCAGCGCCGACTTCCGGGACAGGGGTTCTGGCTATGGCTACACCTTC. Translated: CASSADFRDRGSGYGYTF.

This sequence joins TRBV11-2 and TRBJ1-1; D uncertain. CDR1 and CDR2 from the germline V gene are SGHAT and FQNNGV. The CDR3 spans 12 residues. V was clipped by 1 base and J by 8 bases, with 8 bases between them. The chain's CDR3 is CASSLVVSEAFF. The CDR3 DNA follows: TGTGCCAGCAGCTTAGTCGTATCGGAAGCTTTCTTT.

V gene TRBV7-6 combines with J gene TRBJ2-5, with D unclear. Deletions cut 1 base from V and 0 bases from J, with 6 bases between. CDR1 is SGHVS and CDR2 is FNYEAQ in the germline V gene. The CDR3 length is 14 residues. CDR3 protein: CASSLGEYQETQYF. In nucleotides, the CDR3 is TGTGCCAGCAGCTTAGGAGAGTACCAAGAGACCCAGTACTTC.

The rearrangement links TRBV30 to TRBJ2-7; the D is unclear. From germline, CDR1 is GTSNPN and CDR2 SVGIG (reference sequence). V dropped 0 bases and J dropped 2 bases, with 5 bases sitting between them. The CDR3 spans 12 residues. CDR3 nucleotides: TGTGCCTGGAGTGTTTACACCTACGAGCAGTACTTC. Translated, it gives CAWSVYTYEQYF. Together with reference TRBV30 and TRBJ2-7, the CDR3 gives the full variable domain: SQTIHQWPATLVQPVGSPLSLECTVEGTSNPNLYWYRQAAGRGLQLLFYSVGIGQISSEVPQNLSASRPQDRQFILSSKKLLLSDSGFYLCAWSVYTYEQYFGPGTRLTVT.

The chain recombines TRBV6-4 with TRBJ2-3; TRBD2 agrees at 10 bases. The J segment lost 3 bases and the V segment lost 5 bases, leaving 5 bases of the junction unmatched. Germline V CDR1 and CDR2: MRHNA, SNTAGT. The CDR3 loop spans 15 amino acids. The CDR3 here is CASSLLAGGTDTQYF. CDR3 bases: TGTGCCAGCAGTCTATTAGCGGGGGGAACAGATACGCAGTATTTT.

The chain combines TRBV28 with TRBJ2-3; 9 positions match TRBD2. This CDR3 is 15 amino acids long. V was clipped by 1 base and J by 5 bases; unmatched bases: 4. In germline, CDR1 is MDHEN, CDR2 SYDVKM. CDR3: CASSLLAGEVDTQYF. The CDR3 coding sequence is TGTGCCAGCAGTTTATTAGCGGGAGAAGTAGATACGCAGTATTTT.

This chain uses TRBV5-1 with TRBJ2-7; 7 positions agree with TRBD1. Unmatched junction bases numbered 4, after V lost 4 bases and J lost 0 bases. There are 14 residues in the CDR3. Germline values: CDR1 SGHRS, CDR2 YFSETQ. The CDR3 region is CASSPGTVSYEQYF. The CDR3 DNA is TGCGCCAGCAGCCCCGGGACAGTCTCCTACGAGCAGTACTTC.

The CDR3 reads CASSPFHGGGSYEQYF. DNA for the CDR3: TGTGCCAGCAGCCCTTTTCATGGCGGAGGTTCCTACGAGCAGTACTTC. The chain couples TRBV14 to TRBJ2-7; a possible D gene is TRBD2 (5 bases). The CDR3 has 16 residues. Deletions cut 4 bases from V and 1 base from J, with 17 bases between. Germline assignment: CDR1 SGHDN and CDR2 FVKESK.

In its sample, this clone was seen a few times. The chain has TRBV27 and TRBJ1-1, with D unclear. This CDR3 region has 15 residues. Trimming left V 4 bases short and J 1 base short, with 13 bases between. Germline lookup yields CDR1 MNHEY and CDR2 SMNVEV (reference sequence). The CDR3 bases are TGTGCCAGCAGTTCAGACTTTAACCCGAACACTGAAGCTTTCTTT. Encoded protein: CASSSDFNPNTEAFF.

This chain uses TRBV15 with TRBJ2-2; 8 nucleotides align to TRBD2. The germline V gene has CDR1 LNHNV and CDR2 YYDKDF (reference sequence). The CDR3 is 16 residues long. The V and J ends lost 0 bases and 6 bases, in that order; junction bases with no gene match: 6. Written as DNA, the CDR3 is TGTGCCACCAGCAGAGACCATAGCGGGACGGCCGGGGAGCTGTTTTTT. Its translation: CATSRDHSGTAGELFF.

The chain combines TRBV5-1 with TRBJ2-7; maybe TRBD2 (5 bases). CDR1 is SGHRS and CDR2 is YFSETQ in the germline V gene. V was clipped by 0 bases and J by 0 bases, with 19 bases between them. The CDR3 consists of 18 residues. The CDR3 DNA reads TGCGCCAGCAGCTTGGGTGTCAATTGGCGGGCCGACTCCTACGAGCAGTACTTC. Residues: CASSLGVNWRADSYEQYF.

The chain recombines TRBV28 with TRBJ2-7; 11 positions match TRBD2. The V gene's germline CDR1 is MDHEN and CDR2 SYDVKM. CDR3 length equals 14 residues. Unmatched junction bases numbered 5, after V lost 6 bases and J lost 4 bases. The CDR3, as DNA: TGTGCCAGCAGGGTACTAGCGGGAGCATACGAGCAGTACTTC. Amino acid sequence: CASRVLAGAYEQYF.

This chain uses TRBV5-6 with TRBJ1-1; D gene ambiguous. The V and J ends lost 5 bases and 9 bases respectively, with 23 bases between them. Germline CDR1 SGHDT, CDR2 YYEEEE. This CDR3 has 15 residues. The DNA for the CDR3 is TGTGCCAGCAGTTCGTTATTGTGGCAGGATAAGAAAGCTTTCTTT. Its protein is CASSSLLWQDKKAFF.

J is TRBJ2-5 and V is TRBV28; 9 bases are shared with TRBD1. V shed 3 bases and J 0 bases; nucleotides not matched to a gene: 11. CDR3 size: 18 residues. Germline CDR1 reads MDHEN; CDR2 reads SYDVKM. CDR3 sequence: CASSLDRGGGVYQETQYF. Here the CDR3 DNA reads TGTGCCAGCAGTTTGGACAGGGGCGGCGGGGTCTACCAAGAGACCCAGTACTTC.

The chain combines TRBV5-1 with TRBJ2-7, with 7 bases identical to TRBD1. From germline, CDR1 is SGHRS and CDR2 YFSETQ. J was trimmed by 6 bases and V by 4 bases; bases with no gene match: 16. The CDR3 contains 16 residues. CDR3 DNA sequence: TGCGCCAGCAGCCCTAGTTCAGGGGGTATTCGCGGCGAGCAGTACTTC. This sequence encodes CASSPSSGGIRGEQYF. Supplemented by reference TRBV5-1 and TRBJ2-7, the full variable domain reads KAGVTQTPRYLIKTRGQQVTLSCSPISGHRSVSWYQQTPGQGLQFLFEYFSETQRNKGNFPGRFSGRQFSNSRSEMNVSTLELGDSALYLCASSPSSGGIRGEQYFGPGTRLTVT.

V usage is TRBV6-1 and J usage is TRBJ2-3; 7 bases align to TRBD1. The ends lost 4 bases at V and 2 bases at J; junction bases unmatched: 3. The CDR3 consists of 14 residues. CDR1 is MNHNS, CDR2 SASEGT, per germline. CDR3 residues: CASSVGQHTDTQYF. Written as DNA, the CDR3 is TGTGCCAGCAGTGTGGGACAGCACACAGATACGCAGTATTTT.

The rearrangement links TRBV29-1 to TRBJ1-2; tentative D call: TRBD1 (5 bases). The CDR3 has 11 residues. V lost 5 bases to trimming and J lost 6 bases, with 10 bases between them. The germline V gene has CDR1 SQVTM and CDR2 ANQGSEA. CDR3 sequence: CSVISGDGYTF. CDR3 bases: TGCAGCGTTATCTCGGGGGATGGCTACACCTTC.

The rearrangement uses TRBV28 and TRBJ1-2; TRBD1 matches at 7 bases. Trimming at V came to 5 bases and at J to 4 bases, leaving 1 base not matched to a gene. CDR3 length: 12 amino acids. The germline V gene encodes CDR1 MDHEN and CDR2 SYDVKM. In nucleotides, the CDR3 is TGTGCCAGCAGTCCAGGGGGCTATGGCTACACCTTC. Its protein is CASSPGGYGYTF.

V and J are TRBV6-1 and TRBJ1-2; tentative D call: TRBD1 (5 bases). Germline CDR1 reads MNHNS; CDR2 reads SASEGT. The CDR3 length is 12 residues. V lost 8 bases and J 9 bases, leaving 16 bases between the germline ends. This chain's CDR3 is CASGAGPPSYTF. CDR3 in DNA: TGTGCCAGCGGGGCGGGACCTCCCAGCTACACCTTC.

The chain recombines TRBV15 with TRBJ1-3; 8 nucleotides line up with TRBD1. Germline loops: CDR1 LNHNV, CDR2 YYDKDF (reference sequence). The ends lost 5 bases at V and 0 bases at J; junction bases unmatched: 0. The CDR3 covers 14 residues. The CDR3 is CATSDRGSGNTIYF. DNA of the CDR3: TGTGCCACCAGCGACAGGGGCTCTGGAAACACCATATATTTT.

The chain combines TRBV7-3 with TRBJ2-2; tentatively, D is TRBD1 (5 bases). Trimming left V 0 bases short and J 11 bases short, with 13 bases between. The CDR3 length is 14 residues. Germline V gives CDR1 SGHTA, CDR2 FQGTGA. The CDR3 region is CASSLTGAGNELFF. CDR3 in DNA: TGTGCCAGCAGCTTAACAGGGGCTGGGAACGAGCTGTTTTTT.

The J gene is TRBJ2-3, the V gene TRBV13; the match to TRBD2 covers 15 bases. Germline V gene sequence: CDR1 PRHDT, CDR2 FYEKMQ (reference sequence). Trimming took 1 base from V and 4 from J; bases not matched to a gene: 12. The CDR3 has 20 amino acids. The CDR3 nucleotides read TGTGCCAGCAGCTTAGAGGGCCACGGACTAGCGGGAGGGCCCCCAGATACGCAGTATTTT. Amino acids: CASSLEGHGLAGGPPDTQYF.

This chain connects TRBV27 to TRBJ2-2, with a tentative D call TRBD1 (6 bases). The ends were cut back, 2 bases at V and 0 bases at J, with 10 bases in the middle. There are 16 residues in the CDR3. The germline V gene has CDR1 MNHEY and CDR2 SMNVEV (reference sequence). This CDR3 reads CASSLDGTTNTGELFF. The CDR3 DNA sequence: TGTGCCAGCAGTTTAGATGGGACAACGAACACCGGGGAGCTGTTTTTT.

The rearrangement joins TRBV19 to TRBJ2-1; D not certain. The germline V and J ends were trimmed by 3 bases and 6 bases, with 9 bases remaining between them. CDR1 is LNHDA and CDR2 is SQIVND in the germline V gene (reference sequence). The CDR3 length is 13 residues. The CDR3 spells CASSIKHGNEQFF. In nucleotides, the CDR3 is TGTGCCAGTAGTATTAAACATGGCAATGAGCAGTTCTTC.

The chain is built from TRBV27 and TRBJ2-5, with 10 bases identical to TRBD2. Germline values: CDR1 MNHEY, CDR2 SMNVEV (reference sequence). J lost 2 bases, V lost 2 bases, and 2 bases had no gene match. The length of the CDR3 is 15 residues. The CDR3 region has the DNA TGTGCCAGCAGTTTAGGGGGACTAGCGCAAGAGACCCAGTACTTC. Translating it yields CASSLGGLAQETQYF.